These 23 T cell receptor beta chains share one sample of origin, sequenced in a study of blood T cell repertoires in COVID-19. The table came from immunoSEQ multiplex PCR; TCRdb's copy has only in-frame clones and leaves some out. This sample carries more than 350,000 clones, more than 75% of them seen once, and the ten largest clones take roughly a tenth. The source material was PBMCs or T cells enriched from blood (not recorded which). All receptors come from a woman between 45 and 60 years old who had recovered from COVID-19.

This clone was seen only a few times. The sample holds other DNA sequences that translate to the same CDR3. The V and J genes are TRBV5-1 and TRBJ1-5, with D maybe TRBD1 (6 bases). The CDR3 loop spans 15 amino acids. Germline loops: CDR1 SGHRS, CDR2 YFSETQ. V lost 1 base and J 1 base, leaving 9 bases between the germline ends. This CDR3 is CASSLSGVSNQPQHF. DNA for the CDR3: TGCGCCAGCAGCTTGTCAGGGGTGAGCAATCAGCCCCAGCATTTT.

To note about this clone: A much larger clonotype is one base distant, so this may be a read error. This sequence joins TRBV11-2 and TRBJ1-2, with 8 bases matching TRBD1. The CDR3 has 13 residues. V trimming: 5 bases; J trimming: 3 bases; junction bases outside the gene matches: 2. Germline CDR1 SGHAT, CDR2 FQNNGV. The CDR3 region is CASSEQGDYGYTF. The CDR3 DNA sequence: TGTGCCAGCAGCGAACAGGGGGACTATGGCTACACCTTC.

The gene calls are TRBV27 and TRBJ2-7; 10 bases are a match to TRBD2. This CDR3 has 15 residues. V gave up 6 bases and J gave up 2 bases; unmatched junction bases: 7. Germline CDR1 is MNHEY and CDR2 is SMNVEV (reference sequence). CDR3 protein: CASRQLAGQAYEQYF. Here the CDR3 DNA reads TGTGCCAGCAGGCAACTAGCGGGGCAAGCCTACGAGCAGTACTTC.

The chain has TRBV28 and TRBJ2-7; 12 bases are a match to TRBD1. With 7 bases clipped from V and 6 bases from J, the junction kept 7 bases outside the gene matches. Germline loops: CDR1 MDHEN, CDR2 SYDVKM. This CDR3 region has 14 residues. The DNA of the CDR3 is TGTGCCAGCAACCTGGGACAGGGGGCTGGCGAGCAGTACTTC. Translating gives CASNLGQGAGEQYF.

The CDR3 nucleotides are TGTGCCAGCAGTTATCTCGGGGAGCTGTTTTTT. Protein product: CASSYLGELFF. The V gene is TRBV6-5, the J gene TRBJ2-2; D not certain. V gave up 3 bases and J gave up 7 bases, with 3 bases separating them. Per the germline V gene, CDR1 is MNHEY and CDR2 is SVGAGI. The CDR3 contains 11 residues.

The rearrangement links TRBV12-3 or TRBV12-4 to TRBJ1-1; no reliable D call. Trimming left V 6 bases short and J 13 bases short, with 15 bases between. CDR3 length equals 11 residues. In nucleotides, the CDR3 is TGTGCCAGCAGCCCAAGCGGTTGGGTTTTCTTT. It translates to CASSPSGWVFF.

This clone was counted once. The chain couples TRBV5-1 to TRBJ2-3, with TRBD2 matching 8 bases. The V gene end was trimmed by 5 bases and the J gene end by 4 bases; junction bases not matched to a gene: 12. Germline values: CDR1 SGHRS, CDR2 YFSETQ. CDR3 size: 16 residues. This CDR3 reads CASRSGGAGLADTQYF. CDR3 sequence (DNA): TGCGCCAGCAGATCCGGGGGGGCCGGGTTGGCAGATACGCAGTATTTT.

The chain is built from TRBV11-3 and TRBJ2-7; 11 nucleotides line up with TRBD1. The CDR3 length is 14 residues. The J segment lost 7 bases and the V segment lost 4 bases, leaving 6 bases of the junction unmatched. CDR1 SGHNT and CDR2 YENEEA come from the germline V gene. In DNA form, the CDR3 reads TGTGCCAGCAGCTACGGACAGGGGGCGAGGGAGCAGTACTTC. Amino acid sequence: CASSYGQGAREQYF. Based on the CDR3 plus reference TRBV11-3 and TRBJ2-7, the full variable domain is EAGVVQSPRYKIIEKKQPVAFWCNPISGHNTLYWYLQNLGQGPELLIRYENEEAVDDSQLPKDRFSAERLKGVDSTLKIQPAELGDSAVYLCASSYGQGAREQYFGPGTRLTVT.

The chain employs TRBV28 and TRBJ2-7, with a possible D match to TRBD1 (7 bases). Germline-derived CDR1 and CDR2 are MDHEN and SYDVKM. The CDR3 extends over 14 amino acids. V shed 7 bases and J shed 2 bases, with 15 bases lying between them. Here the CDR3 DNA reads TGTGCCAGCAAGGGGGGACAGTCTCCCTACGAGCAGTACTTC. It encodes CASKGGQSPYEQYF.

In this sample, this clone turned up a few times. V gene TRBV19 combines with J gene TRBJ1-1; 7 bases are a match to TRBD1. Per the germline V gene, CDR1 is LNHDA and CDR2 is SQIVND (reference sequence). The J segment lost 2 bases and the V segment lost 7 bases, leaving 4 bases of the junction unmatched. The CDR3 has 13 residues. For the CDR3, the DNA is TGTGCCAGTAATCGACAGGGAAACACTGAAGCTTTCTTT. Its protein product is CASNRQGNTEAFF.

The chain uses TRBV7-8 and TRBJ2-1, with D maybe TRBD2 (6 bases). Trimming cost V 2 bases and J 8 bases, with 13 bases left between them. In germline, CDR1 is SGHVS, CDR2 FQNEAQ. This CDR3 spans 14 amino acids. CDR3 DNA sequence: TGTGCCAGCAGCTTACCGAGACTAGTGGATGAGCAGTTCTTC. Its protein is CASSLPRLVDEQFF.

The gene calls are TRBV5-1 and TRBJ1-4; 9 bases align to TRBD1. Germline CDR1 is SGHRS and CDR2 is YFSETQ. The V gene end was trimmed by 1 base and the J gene end by 7 bases; junction bases not matched to a gene: 5. The CDR3 extends over 15 amino acids. Here the CDR3 reads CASSLSQGASEKLFF. The CDR3 nucleotides read TGCGCCAGCAGCTTGTCACAGGGGGCGAGTGAAAAACTGTTTTTT.

J is TRBJ2-2 and V is TRBV7-2, with TRBD1 matching 9 bases. The CDR3 has 16 residues. Trimming cost V 1 base and J 6 bases; bases outside gene matches: 6. Germline assignment: CDR1 SGHTA and CDR2 FQGNSA. Written as DNA, the CDR3 is TGTGCCAGCAGCTTAGGACAGGGGGTTAGTTCCGGGGAGCTGTTTTTT. This translates into CASSLGQGVSSGELFF.

This sequence joins TRBV5-4 and TRBJ1-1, with D unclear. Germline CDR1 is SGHNT and CDR2 is YYREEE (reference sequence). This CDR3 has 13 residues. V was trimmed by 1 base and J by 1 base, leaving 5 bases between them. In DNA form, the CDR3 reads TGTGCCAGCAGCTTGCCGGGGAACACTGAAGCTTTCTTT. Translated: CASSLPGNTEAFF.

The CDR3 nucleotides are TGTGCCAGCAGCCGAGGACTAGCGGGGGACACTCAACAAGAGACCCAGTACTTC. Its protein product is CASSRGLAGDTQQETQYF. The gene calls are TRBV11-3 and TRBJ2-5; TRBD2 agrees at 13 bases. V lost 5 bases to trimming and J lost 2 bases; unmatched junction nucleotides: 11. Germline V gene lookup returns CDR1 SGHNT and CDR2 YENEEA. The CDR3 spans 18 residues.

The chain joins TRBV7-2 to TRBJ1-2; possible D gene TRBD1, 5 bases. CDR3 length: 16 residues. Germline CDR1 SGHTA, CDR2 FQGNSA. The germline V and J ends were trimmed by 1 base and 5 bases, with 17 bases remaining between them. In DNA form, the CDR3 reads TGTGCCAGCAGCTTAGTGGGGGGAAGGATTGGGTATGGCTACACCTTC. It encodes CASSLVGGRIGYGYTF.

This chain links TRBV7-2 with TRBJ2-5, with D possibly being TRBD2 (5 bases). V gave up 5 bases and J gave up 4 bases, with 11 bases separating them. This CDR3 has 13 residues. CDR1 is SGHTA and CDR2 is FQGNSA in the germline V gene. CDR3 DNA: TGTGCCAGCAGCCTAGTAGGGAGAGAGACCCAGTACTTC. This encodes CASSLVGRETQYF.

This clone was counted a few times. J is TRBJ1-3 and V is TRBV18; D is unclear. The CDR3 runs 17 residues. From germline, CDR1 is KGHSH and CDR2 LQKENI. V lost 4 bases and J lost 4, with 20 bases in between. CDR3 coding DNA: TGTGCCAGCTCACTCGACATCCCGATGGCGGGCGGAAACACCATATATTTT. Translating it yields CASSLDIPMAGGNTIYF. Filled out from reference TRBV18 and TRBJ1-3, the complete variable domain reads NAGVMQNPRHLVRRRGQEARLRCSPMKGHSHVYWYRQLPEEGLKFMVYLQKENIIDESGMPKERFSAEFPKEGPSILRIQQVVRGDSAAYFCASSLDIPMAGGNTIYFGEGSWLTVV.

This clone was counted once. The rearrangement links TRBV7-6 to TRBJ2-5, with no clear D. Deletions cut 1 base from V and 4 bases from J, with 19 bases between. CDR1 is SGHVS and CDR2 is FNYEAQ in the germline V gene. The CDR3 contains 17 residues. The CDR3 bases are TGTGCCAGCAGCTTAGTGGGCCAGATGCTCCTGCGAGAGACCCAGTACTTC. Amino acid sequence: CASSLVGQMLLRETQYF.

This chain links TRBV6-5 with TRBJ1-1; 9 nucleotides agree with TRBD1. This CDR3 comprises 13 residues. Germline-derived CDR1 and CDR2 are MNHEY and SVGAGI. The junction had 9 bases not matched to a gene; V was cut back by 6 bases and J by 10 bases. CDR3 residues: CASSQDRGWGAFF. The CDR3 DNA reads TGTGCCAGCAGCCAGGACAGGGGATGGGGAGCTTTCTTT.

The chain links TRBV9 to TRBJ2-7; D gene ambiguous. Germline CDR1 and CDR2: SGDLS and YYNGEE. V was clipped by 3 bases and J by 2 bases, with 9 bases between them. The CDR3 loop spans 13 amino acids. The CDR3 here is CASSDPLTYEQYF. CDR3 DNA: TGTGCCAGCAGCGACCCACTAACCTACGAGCAGTACTTC.

The chain joins TRBV19 to TRBJ2-2; TRBD2 matches 8 bases. This CDR3 region has 14 residues. J gave up 9 bases and V 3 bases, and 6 bases lay outside the gene matches. Germline V lookup: CDR1 LNHDA, CDR2 SQIVND (reference sequence). The CDR3 bases are TGTGCCAGTAGTATGGAGGTAGCGGGGTGGGAGCTGTTTTTT. Its protein product is CASSMEVAGWELFF.

This clone is a singleton in its sample. V gene TRBV5-1 combines with J gene TRBJ1-2; 9 positions match TRBD1. Germline values: CDR1 SGHRS, CDR2 YFSETQ. CDR3 length: 14 residues. V lost 2 bases and J lost 5; bases outside the gene matches: 4. CDR3 DNA sequence: TGCGCCAGCAGCTTTATTGGACAGGGGTATGGCTACACCTTC. Its protein is CASSFIGQGYGYTF.